A selection of T cell receptor beta chains follows, all from one sample in a study of T cell responses to AZD1222 COVID-19 vaccine. The protocol was immunoSEQ multiplex PCR, while the TCRdb copy is restricted to in-frame clones and leaves out a portion. The sample lists 150,000 to 200,000 clones, around 90% seen once, with approximately 10% in the top ten. The source material was peripheral blood, sampled 28 days after the second AZD1222 dose. The origin of the receptors is an adult who received the AZD1222 COVID-19 vaccine. The CDR3 runs from the conserved cysteine through the conserved F or W. A D gene is named only where the DNA matches it firmly. Rows may omit the clone size; those that give it use once, few, many or a size class.

d_call	j_call	v_call	clone_size	cdr3_nt	cdr3_aa
-	TRBJ1-2	TRBV12-5	-	TGTGCTAGTGGTTTGGTACTGGGCGGCGGCTACACCTTC	CASGLVLGGGYTF
TRBD2	TRBJ2-1	TRBV10-2	once	TGCGCCAGCAGTGGTACTAGCGGGGGCTACAATGAGCAGTTCTTC	CASSGTSGGYNEQFF
TRBD1	TRBJ1-2	TRBV28	-	TGTGCCAGCAGTTTCCCAGGACAGGGGGGGTCAAACTATGGCTACACCTTC	CASSFPGQGGSNYGYTF
TRBD1	TRBJ1-2	TRBV19	-	TGTGCCAGTAGTAGAACAGGGGATGGCTACACCTTC	CASSRTGDGYTF
-	TRBJ2-3	TRBV6-2/TRBV6-3	-	TGTGCCAGCAGTTACGGGATGGCGAGCACAGATACGCAGTATTTT	CASSYGMASTDTQYF
TRBD1	TRBJ2-2	TRBV6-5	-	TGTGCCAGCACTACAGGGGATCCGAACACCGGGGAGCTGTTTTTT	CASTTGDPNTGELFF
-	TRBJ1-4	TRBV4-2	-	TGTGCCAGCAGCAGGGGGGGAAGCGAAAAACTGTTTTTT	CASSRGGSEKLFF
-	TRBJ2-1	TRBV6-2/TRBV6-3	once	TGTGCCAGCAGTTACTCTTTGACGTACAGTGAGCAGTTCTTC	CASSYSLTYSEQFF
TRBD1	TRBJ1-6	TRBV4-3	-	TGCGCCAGCAGCCTGGGGACAGGGAATAATTCACCCCTCCACTTT	CASSLGTGNNSPLHF
TRBD1	TRBJ1-4	TRBV27	once	TGTGCCAGCAGTTTATCCCGCCGTGGATATACAGGGGTCACTAATGAAAAACTGTTTTTT	CASSLSRRGYTGVTNEKLFF
-	TRBJ1-5	TRBV7-2	-	TGTGCCAGCAGCTTACGGGTTGGGGGCAATCAGCCCCAGCATTTT	CASSLRVGGNQPQHF
-	TRBJ2-7	TRBV30	-	TGTGCCTGGAGTGTAAGTGCGCTTACCTACGAGCAGTACTTC	CAWSVSALTYEQYF
-	TRBJ1-4	TRBV7-2	-	TGTGCCAGCAGCTCTTGGGGGGGCGGTAATGAAAAACTGTTTTTT	CASSSWGGGNEKLFF
TRBD1	TRBJ2-3	TRBV19	-	TGTGCCAGTAGAAAGGGGGCGACAGATACGCAGTATTTT	CASRKGATDTQYF
-	TRBJ1-1	TRBV28	-	TGTGCCAGCACGTCGGGTGAAGCTTTCTTT	CASTSGEAFF
-	TRBJ2-7	TRBV7-8	-	TGTGCCAGCAGCTTAGTATTCTACGAGCAGTACTTC	CASSLVFYEQYF
-	TRBJ1-4	TRBV25-1	few	TGTGCCAGCAGTGGCAGTCGAGCAGGGATTAATGAAAAACTGTTTTTT	CASSGSRAGINEKLFF
-	TRBJ1-5	TRBV12-3/TRBV12-4	once	TGTGCCAGCAGTTTTTCAGAGAGTCAGCCCCAGCATTTT	CASSFSESQPQHF
TRBD2	TRBJ2-1	TRBV20-1	-	TGCAGTGCTAGTAACAGGGTGACTAGCGGGGGAAATGAGCAGTTCTTC	CSASNRVTSGGNEQFF
TRBD2	TRBJ2-2	TRBV5-4	-	TGTGCCAGCAGCTCGAACCGGGGGGTCCCCGGGGAGCTGTTTTTT	CASSSNRGVPGELFF
-	TRBJ2-2	TRBV5-1	-	TGCGCCAGCAGCTGGGAGGGGGCGACAGACACCGGGGAGCTGTTTTTT	CASSWEGATDTGELFF
TRBD1	TRBJ1-6	TRBV6-5	-	TGTGCCAGCACCAGGGGGCTCTTAAATTCACCCCTCCACTTT	CASTRGLLNSPLHF
-	TRBJ2-5	TRBV7-2	-	TGTGCCAGCACCGTTCTCCGCGGACCCGGGGGCCCAGAGACCCAGTACTTC	CASTVLRGPGGPETQYF
TRBD1	TRBJ2-7	TRBV11-2	-	TGTGCCAGCAGCTTAAGTACAGGGGGCAGGTACGAGCAGTACTTC	CASSLSTGGRYEQYF
TRBD1	TRBJ1-6	TRBV6-5	-	TGTGCCAGCACCTTGGACAGGGGGGATTCACCCCTCCACTTT	CASTLDRGDSPLHF
-	TRBJ2-5	TRBV7-2	-	TGTGCCAGCGGGCCCGAACTGCAAGAGACCCAGTACTTC	CASGPELQETQYF
-	TRBJ1-1	TRBV28	-	TGTGCCAGCAGTTCCGGGGGGATGAACACTGAAGCTTTCTTT	CASSSGGMNTEAFF
-	TRBJ1-6	TRBV19	-	TGTGCCAGTAGCGTCAGCTCCTATAATTCACCCCTCCACTTT	CASSVSSYNSPLHF
-	TRBJ1-2	TRBV4-3	once	TGCGCCAGCAGCCAAGTGTCTTCCGGGCATGGCTACACCTTC	CASSQVSSGHGYTF
-	TRBJ1-6	TRBV7-3	-	TGTGCCAGCAGCTTATCTCCAGGGAATAATTCACCCCTCCACTTT	CASSLSPGNNSPLHF
TRBD2	TRBJ2-5	TRBV7-3	-	TGTGCCAGCAGCCTTAGCGGGGTCCAAGAGACCCAGTACTTC	CASSLSGVQETQYF
-	TRBJ2-7	TRBV6-5	-	TGTGCCCTCCAGAATTTCTACGAGCAGTACTTC	CALQNFYEQYF
-	TRBJ1-2	TRBV7-2	-	TGTGCCAGCAGCCCCGACGGGGGGGGCTTTAACTATGGCTACACCTTC	CASSPDGGGFNYGYTF
-	TRBJ2-7	TRBV2	-	TGTGCCAGCAGCCGGGACCCCGGAGGGGTGACCTACGAGCAGTACTTC	CASSRDPGGVTYEQYF
-	TRBJ1-2	TRBV5-8	-	TGTGCCAGCAGCTTGGCCGTCCAAAGATCGTATGGCTACACCTTC	CASSLAVQRSYGYTF
TRBD2	TRBJ2-7	TRBV7-9	-	TGTGCCAGCAGCACCGGGACTAGGATCCACTCCTACGAGCAGTACTTC	CASSTGTRIHSYEQYF
-	TRBJ2-2	TRBV20-1	-	TGCAGTGCTCCAAACACCGGGGAGCTGTTTTTT	CSAPNTGELFF
-	TRBJ1-1	TRBV19	-	TGTGCCAGTAGTAATACGGAAAACACTGAAGCTTTCTTT	CASSNTENTEAFF
-	TRBJ1-2	TRBV11-2	-	TGTGCCAGCAGCTTAAACAGCCTTGGAGGCTATGGCTACACCTTC	CASSLNSLGGYGYTF
-	TRBJ1-1	TRBV6-5	-	TGTGCCAGCAGGAGGGCCGGGGGCACTGAAGCTTTCTTT	CASRRAGGTEAFF